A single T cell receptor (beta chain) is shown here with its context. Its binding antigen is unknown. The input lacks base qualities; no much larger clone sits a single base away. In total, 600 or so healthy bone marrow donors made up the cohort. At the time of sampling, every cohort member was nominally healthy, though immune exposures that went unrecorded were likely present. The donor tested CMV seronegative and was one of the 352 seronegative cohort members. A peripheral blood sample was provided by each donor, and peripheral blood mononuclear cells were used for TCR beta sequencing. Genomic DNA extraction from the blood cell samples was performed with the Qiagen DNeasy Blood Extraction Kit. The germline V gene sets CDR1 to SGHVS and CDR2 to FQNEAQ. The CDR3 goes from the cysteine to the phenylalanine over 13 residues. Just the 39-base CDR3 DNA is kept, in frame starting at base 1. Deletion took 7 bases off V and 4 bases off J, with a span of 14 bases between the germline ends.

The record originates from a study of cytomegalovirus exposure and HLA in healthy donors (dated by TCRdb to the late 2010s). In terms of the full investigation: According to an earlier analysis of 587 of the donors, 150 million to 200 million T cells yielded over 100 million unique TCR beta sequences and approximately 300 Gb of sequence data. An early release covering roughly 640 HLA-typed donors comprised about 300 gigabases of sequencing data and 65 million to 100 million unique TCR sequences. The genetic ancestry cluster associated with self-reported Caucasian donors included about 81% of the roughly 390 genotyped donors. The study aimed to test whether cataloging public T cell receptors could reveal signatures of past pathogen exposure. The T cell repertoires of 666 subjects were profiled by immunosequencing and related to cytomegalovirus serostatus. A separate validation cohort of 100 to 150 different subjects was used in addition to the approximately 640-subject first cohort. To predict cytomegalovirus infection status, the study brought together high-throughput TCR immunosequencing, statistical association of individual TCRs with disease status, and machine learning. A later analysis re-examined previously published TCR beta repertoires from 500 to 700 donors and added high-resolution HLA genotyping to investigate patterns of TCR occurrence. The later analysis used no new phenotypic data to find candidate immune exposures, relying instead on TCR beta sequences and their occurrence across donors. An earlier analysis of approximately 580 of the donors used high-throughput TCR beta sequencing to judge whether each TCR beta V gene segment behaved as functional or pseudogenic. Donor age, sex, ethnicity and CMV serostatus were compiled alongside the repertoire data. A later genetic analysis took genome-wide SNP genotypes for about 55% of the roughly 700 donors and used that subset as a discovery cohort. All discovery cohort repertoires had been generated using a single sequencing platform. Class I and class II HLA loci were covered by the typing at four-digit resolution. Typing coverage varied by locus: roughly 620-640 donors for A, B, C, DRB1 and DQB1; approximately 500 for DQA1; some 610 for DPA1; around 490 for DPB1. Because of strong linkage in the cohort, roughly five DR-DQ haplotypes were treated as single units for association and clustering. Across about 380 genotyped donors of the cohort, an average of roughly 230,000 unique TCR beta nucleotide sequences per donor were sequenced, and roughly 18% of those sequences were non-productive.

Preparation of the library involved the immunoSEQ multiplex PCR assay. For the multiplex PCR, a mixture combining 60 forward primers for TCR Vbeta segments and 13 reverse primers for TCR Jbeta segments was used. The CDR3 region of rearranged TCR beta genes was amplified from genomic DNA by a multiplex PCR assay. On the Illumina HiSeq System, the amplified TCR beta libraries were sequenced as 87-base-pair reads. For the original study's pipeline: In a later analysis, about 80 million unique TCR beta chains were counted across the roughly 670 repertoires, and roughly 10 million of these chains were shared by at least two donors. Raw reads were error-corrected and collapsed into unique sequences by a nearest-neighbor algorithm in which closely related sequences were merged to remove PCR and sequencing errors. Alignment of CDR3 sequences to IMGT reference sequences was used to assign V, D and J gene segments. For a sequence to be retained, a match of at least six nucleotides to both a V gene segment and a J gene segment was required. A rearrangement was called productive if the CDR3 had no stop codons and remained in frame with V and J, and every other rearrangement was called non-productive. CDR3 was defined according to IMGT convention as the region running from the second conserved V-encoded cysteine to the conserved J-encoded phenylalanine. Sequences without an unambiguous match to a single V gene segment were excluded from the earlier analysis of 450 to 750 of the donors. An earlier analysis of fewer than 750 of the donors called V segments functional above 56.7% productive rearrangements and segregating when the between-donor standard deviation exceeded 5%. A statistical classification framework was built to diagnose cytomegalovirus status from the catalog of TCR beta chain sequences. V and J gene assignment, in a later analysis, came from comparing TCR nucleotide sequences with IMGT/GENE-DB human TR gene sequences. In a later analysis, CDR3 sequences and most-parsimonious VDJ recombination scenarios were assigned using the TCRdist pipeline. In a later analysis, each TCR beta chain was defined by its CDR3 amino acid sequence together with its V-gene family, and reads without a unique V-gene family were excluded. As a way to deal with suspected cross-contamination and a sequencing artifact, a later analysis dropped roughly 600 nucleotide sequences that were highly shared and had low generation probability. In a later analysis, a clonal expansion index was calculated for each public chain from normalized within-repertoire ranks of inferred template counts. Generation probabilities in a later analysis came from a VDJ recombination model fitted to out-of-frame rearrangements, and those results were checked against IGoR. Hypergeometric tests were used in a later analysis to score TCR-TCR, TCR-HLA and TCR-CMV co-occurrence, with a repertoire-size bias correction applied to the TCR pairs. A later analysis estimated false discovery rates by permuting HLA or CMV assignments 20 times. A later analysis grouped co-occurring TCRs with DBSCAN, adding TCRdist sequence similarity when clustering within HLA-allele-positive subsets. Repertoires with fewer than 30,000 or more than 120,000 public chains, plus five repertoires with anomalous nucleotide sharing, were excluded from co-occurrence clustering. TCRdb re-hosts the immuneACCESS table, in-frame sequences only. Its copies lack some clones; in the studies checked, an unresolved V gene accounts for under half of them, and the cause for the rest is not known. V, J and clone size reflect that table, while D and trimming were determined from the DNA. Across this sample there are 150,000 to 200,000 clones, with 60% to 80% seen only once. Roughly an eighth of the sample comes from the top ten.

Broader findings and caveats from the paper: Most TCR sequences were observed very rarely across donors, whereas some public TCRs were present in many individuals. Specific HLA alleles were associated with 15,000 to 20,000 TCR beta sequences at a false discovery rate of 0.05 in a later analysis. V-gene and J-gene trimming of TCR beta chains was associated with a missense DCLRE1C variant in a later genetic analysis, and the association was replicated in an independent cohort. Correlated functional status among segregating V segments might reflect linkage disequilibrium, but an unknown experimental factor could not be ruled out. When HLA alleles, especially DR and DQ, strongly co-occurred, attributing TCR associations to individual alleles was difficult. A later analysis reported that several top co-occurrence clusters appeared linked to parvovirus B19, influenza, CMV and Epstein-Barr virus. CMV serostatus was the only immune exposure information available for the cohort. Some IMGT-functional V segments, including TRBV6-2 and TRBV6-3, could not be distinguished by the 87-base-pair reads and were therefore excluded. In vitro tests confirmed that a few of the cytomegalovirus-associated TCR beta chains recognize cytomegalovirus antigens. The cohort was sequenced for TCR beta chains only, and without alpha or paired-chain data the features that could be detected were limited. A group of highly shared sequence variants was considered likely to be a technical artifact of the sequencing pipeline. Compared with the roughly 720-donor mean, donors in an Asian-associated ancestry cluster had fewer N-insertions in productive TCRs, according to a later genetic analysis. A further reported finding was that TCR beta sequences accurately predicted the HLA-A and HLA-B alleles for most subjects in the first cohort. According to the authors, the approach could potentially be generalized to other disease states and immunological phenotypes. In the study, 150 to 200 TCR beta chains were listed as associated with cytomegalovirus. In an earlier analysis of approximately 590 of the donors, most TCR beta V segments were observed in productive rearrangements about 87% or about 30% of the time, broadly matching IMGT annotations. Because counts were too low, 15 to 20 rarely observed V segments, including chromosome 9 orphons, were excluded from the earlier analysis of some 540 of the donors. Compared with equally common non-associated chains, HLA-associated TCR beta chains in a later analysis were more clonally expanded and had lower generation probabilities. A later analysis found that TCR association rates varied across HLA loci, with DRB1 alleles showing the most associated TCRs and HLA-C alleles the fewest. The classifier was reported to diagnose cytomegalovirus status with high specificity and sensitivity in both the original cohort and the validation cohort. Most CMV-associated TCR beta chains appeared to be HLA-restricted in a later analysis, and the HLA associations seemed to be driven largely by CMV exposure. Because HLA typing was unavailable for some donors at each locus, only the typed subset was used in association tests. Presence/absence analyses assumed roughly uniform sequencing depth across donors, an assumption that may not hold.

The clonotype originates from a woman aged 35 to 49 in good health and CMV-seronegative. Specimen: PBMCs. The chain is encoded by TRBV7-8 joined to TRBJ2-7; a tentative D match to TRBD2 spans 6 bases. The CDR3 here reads CASTPRLDYEQYF. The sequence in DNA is TGTGCCAGCACCCCCAGACTAGATTACGAGCAGTACTTC.